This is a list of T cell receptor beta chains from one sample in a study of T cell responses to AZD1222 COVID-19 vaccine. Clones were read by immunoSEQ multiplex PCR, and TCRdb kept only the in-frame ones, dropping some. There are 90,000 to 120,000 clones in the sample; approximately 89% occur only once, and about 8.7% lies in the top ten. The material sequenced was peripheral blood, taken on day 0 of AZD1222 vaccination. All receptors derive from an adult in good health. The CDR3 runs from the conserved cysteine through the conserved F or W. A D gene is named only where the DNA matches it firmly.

CDR3 protein: CASSRGSGYTF
CDR3 DNA: TGTGCCAGTAGTAGGGGATCTGGCTACACCTTC
J gene: TRBJ1-2
V gene: TRBV19
D gene: .

CDR3 protein: CASSFWGRAGELFF
CDR3 DNA: TGTGCCAGCAGCTTCTGGGGCAGGGCCGGGGAGCTGTTTTTT
J gene: TRBJ2-2
V gene: TRBV7-3
D gene: .

CDR3 protein: CASSLAKGVGEKLFF
CDR3 DNA: TGTGCCAGTAGTCTCGCGAAGGGAGTGGGTGAAAAACTGTTTTTT
J gene: TRBJ1-4
V gene: TRBV19
D gene: .

CDR3 protein: CASSVGAANTEAFF
CDR3 DNA: TGTGCCAGCAGCGTCGGGGCCGCGAACACTGAAGCTTTCTTT
J gene: TRBJ1-1
V gene: TRBV9
D gene: .

CDR3 protein: CASSIVFKTSGRRLSYNEQFF
CDR3 DNA: TGTGCCAGTAGTATAGTTTTCAAGACTAGCGGGAGGCGCCTATCCTACAATGAGCAGTTCTTC
J gene: TRBJ2-1
V gene: TRBV19
D gene: TRBD2

CDR3 protein: CASSTQSGTGAGSGNTIYF
CDR3 DNA: TGTGCCAGCAGTACACAATCCGGGACAGGGGCCGGCTCTGGAAACACCATATATTTT
J gene: TRBJ1-3
V gene: TRBV28
D gene: TRBD1

CDR3 protein: CASSQGWTPGFYEQYF
CDR3 DNA: TGCGCCAGCAGCCAAGGATGGACCCCAGGATTCTACGAGCAGTACTTC
J gene: TRBJ2-7
V gene: TRBV4-3
D gene: .

CDR3 protein: CASSYPPLGSCGYTF
CDR3 DNA: TGTGCCAGCAGTTACCCTCCCCTGGGCTCTTGTGGCTACACCTTC
J gene: TRBJ1-2
V gene: TRBV6-8
D gene: .

CDR3 protein: CASSLSAGNTIYF
CDR3 DNA: TGTGCCAGCAGTTTATCCGCCGGAAACACCATATATTTT
J gene: TRBJ1-3
V gene: TRBV28
D gene: .

CDR3 protein: CASSGSGGSYNEQFF
CDR3 DNA: TGTGCCAGCAGCGGGAGCGGGGGAAGCTACAATGAGCAGTTCTTC
J gene: TRBJ2-1
V gene: TRBV9
D gene: TRBD2

CDR3 protein: CALLGTNEKLFF
CDR3 DNA: TGTGCTTTGCTGGGGACTAATGAAAAACTGTTTTTT
J gene: TRBJ1-4
V gene: TRBV30
D gene: .